The 18 T cell receptor beta chains in this list originate from one sample, sequenced in a study of blood T cell repertoires in COVID-19. Method: immunoSEQ multiplex PCR; TCRdb's copy keeps in-frame clones and lacks some. The sample lists around 250,000 clones, 80% to 85% occurring once. The sample comprised PBMCs or T cells enriched from blood (not recorded which). Every receptor here comes from a man aged 40-50 years who had been exposed to COVID-19.

Points on this clone: A much larger clone sits a single nucleotide away, making a read error possible. This sample also contains other DNA sequences that code for the same CDR3. The chain is built from TRBV9 and TRBJ2-1; perhaps TRBD2 as D (6 bases). The CDR3 length is 16 residues. Germline lookup yields CDR1 SGDLS and CDR2 YYNGEE. The CDR3 region is CASSVVGGTDYNEQFF. CDR3 in DNA: TGTGCCAGCAGCGTAGTCGGCGGGACCGACTACAATGAACAGTTCTTC.

J is TRBJ1-4 and V is TRBV6-5; no firm D call. This CDR3 spans 15 amino acids. The V end lost 8 bases, the J end lost 2 bases, and 15 bases lay between the germline ends. The germline V gene encodes CDR1 MNHEY and CDR2 SVGAGI. This chain's CDR3 is CASRSGRSTNEKLFF. The CDR3 nucleotides read TGTGCCAGCCGCTCAGGCCGGTCGACTAATGAAAAACTGTTTTTT.

The rearrangement links TRBV19 to TRBJ1-1; 7 nucleotides agree with TRBD1. V lost 9 bases and J lost 0; bases outside the gene matches: 10. Germline CDR1 LNHDA, CDR2 SQIVND (reference sequence). The CDR3 is 15 residues long. The CDR3 here is CASQKQGTLNTEAFF. In DNA, the CDR3 is TGTGCCAGCCAAAAACAGGGGACCTTGAACACTGAAGCTTTCTTT.

The rearrangement links TRBV19 to TRBJ1-5, with 7 bases lining up with TRBD1. Per germline, CDR1 LNHDA and CDR2 SQIVND (reference sequence). This CDR3 has 14 residues. The V segment lost 7 bases and the J segment 4 bases; nucleotides outside the gene matches: 7. CDR3 loop: CASTPGTANQPQHF. Written as DNA, the CDR3 is TGTGCCAGTACCCCAGGGACAGCGAATCAGCCCCAGCATTTT.

The gene calls are TRBV12-1 and TRBJ2-1; the table's TRBD2 call for D was not verified on the DNA. TRBV12-1 corresponds to a pseudogene. There are 16 residues in the CDR3. This chain's CDR3 is CASSCPSENYYNEQFF. The DNA for the CDR3 is TGTGCCAGCAGCTGCCCTAGCGAAAATTACTACAATGAGCAGTTCTTC.

Only a few counts were recorded for this clone. The chain carries TRBV25-1 and TRBJ1-4; 9 bases match TRBD1. CDR1 is MGHDK, CDR2 SYGVNS, per germline. The CDR3 has 18 amino acids. J was trimmed by 0 bases and V by 8 bases; bases with no gene match: 13. CDR3 in DNA: TGTGCCAGCGCCCGGGACAGGGATAGAGCTGCAACTAATGAAAAACTGTTTTTT. Amino acids: CASARDRDRAATNEKLFF.

This chain joins TRBV7-3 and TRBJ2-1; the match to TRBD2 covers 13 bases. This CDR3 comprises 15 residues. The germline V gene encodes CDR1 SGHTA and CDR2 FQGTGA. Unmatched junction bases numbered 7, after V lost 5 bases and J lost 9 bases. This chain's CDR3 is CASSRTSGSSGEQFF. The CDR3 region has the DNA TGTGCCAGCAGCCGGACTAGCGGGAGTAGTGGTGAGCAGTTCTTC.

V is TRBV11-2 and J is TRBJ2-5, with 9 bases that match TRBD2. Germline CDR1 SGHAT, CDR2 FQNNGV. V lost 5 bases, J lost 6 bases, and 16 bases stayed unmatched. The CDR3 covers 17 residues. The CDR3 DNA follows: TGTGCCAGCAGCCCAGAAGGAGGGTCTAGCGGGAAACAGACCCAGTACTTC. The encoded protein is CASSPEGGSSGKQTQYF.

This chain links TRBV3-1 (or the pseudogene TRBV3-2) with TRBJ2-1; 7 bases map to TRBD2. The CDR3 covers 17 residues. V shed 0 bases and J 4 bases; nucleotides not matched to a gene: 9. The germline V gene encodes CDR1 LGHDT and CDR2 YNNKEL (reference sequence). The CDR3, as DNA: TGTGCCAGCAGCCAAGATGATGCGGGAGAAATATACAATGAGCAGTTCTTC. It specifies CASSQDDAGEIYNEQFF.

The chain's CDR3 is CASSPRTGEYGYTF. CDR3 sequence (DNA): TGTGCCAGCTCACCCCGGACAGGAGAATATGGCTACACCTTC. The V gene is TRBV18, the J gene TRBJ1-2; 7 bases map to TRBD1. The CDR3 spans 14 residues. J lost 5 bases, V lost 3 bases, and 6 bases had no gene match. CDR1 and CDR2 from the germline V gene are KGHSH and LQKENI.

The chain recombines TRBV6-1 with TRBJ2-7, with 9 positions matching TRBD2. This CDR3 is 14 amino acids long. The ends lost 5 bases at V and 4 bases at J; junction bases unmatched: 6. Germline V CDR1 and CDR2: MNHNS, SASEGT. The CDR3 sequence is CASSLGTSQYEQYF. Written as DNA, the CDR3 is TGTGCCAGCAGTTTGGGGACTAGCCAGTACGAGCAGTACTTC.

This chain joins TRBV23-1 and TRBJ1-2; tentatively, D is TRBD1 (5 bases). TRBV23-1 is an open reading frame, and its role is uncertain. The CDR3 has 21 amino acids. Trimming took off 2 bases at V and 4 bases at J, with 32 bases between the two ends. The CDR3, as DNA: TGCGCCAGCAGTCAAAGACGACTCGGGTGGGGACTCTATAGGTTCCCCTATGGCTACACCTTC. Residues: CASSQRRLGWGLYRFPYGYTF.

This chain joins TRBV20-1 and TRBJ2-7; 14 positions agree with TRBD2. Per germline, CDR1 DFQATT and CDR2 SNEGSKA (reference sequence). V lost 3 bases to trimming and J lost 1 base; unmatched junction nucleotides: 11. The CDR3 has 18 residues. The DNA of the CDR3 is TGCAGTGCTAGTGGTGGGGGGACTAGCGGGAGTGGGTCCTACGAGCAGTACTTC. Protein: CSASGGGTSGSGSYEQYF.

This clone was seen once. This chain joins TRBV3-1 (or the pseudogene TRBV3-2) and TRBJ2-1, with D possibly being TRBD2 (6 bases). This CDR3 has 13 residues. Germline CDR1 LGHDT, CDR2 YNNKEL (reference sequence). Trimming left V 6 bases short and J 7 bases short, with 13 bases between. The chain's CDR3 is CASSLTSPNEQFF. In DNA form, the CDR3 reads TGTGCCAGCAGTCTGACTAGTCCAAATGAGCAGTTCTTC.

This clone was observed once. The gene calls are TRBV7-9 and TRBJ2-3, with 8 bases fitting TRBD2. Looked up from germline, CDR1 is SEHNR and CDR2 is FQNEAQ (reference sequence). V shed 5 bases and J 5 bases; nucleotides not matched to a gene: 9. This CDR3 comprises 15 residues. Written as DNA, the CDR3 is TGTGCCAGCAGCCCGCTAGGACTAGCTGGAGATACGCAGTATTTT. Protein product: CASSPLGLAGDTQYF.

The rearrangement joins TRBV3-1 (or the pseudogene TRBV3-2) to TRBJ1-2; D is perhaps TRBD1 (5 bases). Trimming pared 2 bases from V and 4 bases from J, leaving 11 bases between. The CDR3 has 14 residues. Germline CDR1 is LGHDT and CDR2 is YNNKEL (reference sequence). CDR3 in amino acids: CASSQISGGYGYTF. The CDR3 DNA is TGTGCCAGCAGCCAAATTTCGGGGGGCTATGGCTACACCTTC.

This chain links TRBV27 with TRBJ2-2, with 9 nucleotides matching TRBD2. CDR3 length equals 16 residues. In germline, CDR1 is MNHEY, CDR2 SMNVEV (reference sequence). The V segment lost 7 bases and the J segment 9 bases; nucleotides outside the gene matches: 15. The CDR3 DNA follows: TGTGCCAGCATGGGGACTTATGGACTAGCGAACCGGGAGCTGTTTTTT. Translation: CASMGTYGLANRELFF.

V is TRBV9 and J is TRBJ1-3, with D perhaps TRBD1 (5 bases). The CDR3 runs to 16 residues. The V end was cut by 4 bases, the J end by 0 bases, with 14 bases between. Germline assignment: CDR1 SGDLS and CDR2 YYNGEE. Here the CDR3 DNA reads TGTGCCAGCAGCCCCCGGACACTTAGCTCTGGAAACACCATATATTTT. This translates into CASSPRTLSSGNTIYF.